The source of this TCR beta chain is a study of CD8 T cells in ankylosing spondylitis. TCRdb called the 5' RACE reads again in MiXCR, with one record for every CDR3 protein. Of 200,000 to 250,000 distinct CDR3 sequences detected, roughly 6.6% appear once; the ten largest clones hold 14%. Overall study results and limits: In the blood and synovial fluid of reactive arthritis, some motif variants had been previously reported. Characteristic of ankylosing spondylitis blood, it appeared, was a TCR beta motif comprising several highly homologous variants.

Trimming stripped 2 bases from V and 1 base from J, with 9 bases between. This CDR3 spans 14 amino acids. In germline, CDR1 is LGHDT, CDR2 YNNKEL (reference sequence). This clonotype showed up just a few times. What it recognizes is unknown. V is TRBV3-1 and J is TRBJ2-7; D ambiguous. This receptor was identified in a male donor with ankylosing spondylitis. The sequencing input was blood, either unsorted or a sorted T cell fraction (not recorded which). The CDR3 reads CASSQTMGSYEQYF. The DNA for the CDR3 is TGTGCCAGCAGCCAAACTATGGGATCCTACGAGCAGTACTTC.